The clone carrying this T cell receptor (beta chain) was seen many times. Its antigen is unknown. This sample was included in a study of T-cell reconstitution after alpha-beta-depleted transplantation in children. Findings and caveats of the study: Some patients' high day-60 TCRbeta diversity was traced to surviving recipient T cells and thymic progenitors.

The CDR3 is 14 amino acids. V lost 4 bases to trimming and J lost 8 bases; unmatched junction nucleotides: 8. Germline values: CDR1 SGDLS, CDR2 YYNGEE. As it was prepared, the TCRbeta library received unique molecular identifiers. TCRdb independently ran MiXCR on the PCR reads; one entry per CDR3 protein. The sample lists around 94,000 distinct CDR3 sequences, roughly 6% occurring once. The chain links TRBV9 to TRBJ2-1; TRBD2 aligns across 8 bases. The source is a female patient aged 2-9 years who had a stem cell transplant for Fanconi anemia, so the T cells may come from the graft donor. The specimen was PBMCs, mostly from graft donor cells, collected 60 days after TCRalphabeta/CD19-depleted stem cell transplant. CDR3 in DNA: TGTGCCAGCAGCCCGAGCGGGAGCAGGGATGAGCAGTTCTTC. This sequence encodes CASSPSGSRDEQFF. The full variable domain, with the rest looked up from reference TRBV9 and TRBJ2-1, is DSGVTQTPKHLITATGQRVTLRCSPRSGDLSVYWYQQSLDQGLQFLIQYYNGEERAKGNILERFSAQQFPDLHSELNLSSLELGDSALYFCASSPSGSRDEQFFGPGTRLTVL.